Here is one T cell receptor beta chain with its context. Its antigen is unidentified. The sample belongs to a study of cytomegalovirus exposure and HLA in healthy donors. Study-level points and caveats: It was 150 to 200 TCR beta chains that were listed as cytomegalovirus-associated. From TCR beta sequences, most subjects' HLA-A and HLA-B alleles were reportedly predicted accurately. The only immune exposure information that was available was CMV serostatus. Presence/absence comparisons presumed near-even sequencing depth among donors.

PCR was performed using 60 Vbeta and 13 Jbeta primers. Data came from immunoSEQ multiplex PCR; TCRdb stores just in-frame clones and leaves some out. The sample has 140,000 or so clones; less than 85% are singletons. This receptor was taken from a man between 18 and 35 years old in good health and CMV-seropositive. The material sequenced was PBMCs.

CDR3 in DNA: TGTGCCAGCAGCGTAGGCGGGAATGCAGATACGCAGTATTTT. Amino acid sequence: CASSVGGNADTQYF. The gene calls are TRBV9 and TRBJ2-3, with a tentative D call TRBD2 (6 bases). The V end lost 0 bases, the J end lost 4 bases, and 9 bases lay between the germline ends. CDR3 size: 14 residues. CDR1 SGDLS and CDR2 YYNGEE come from the germline V gene.